This passage covers 4 T cell receptor beta chains from one sample sequenced in a study of blood T cell repertoires in COVID-19. The repertoire was sequenced with immunoSEQ multiplex PCR; TCRdb's copy has only in-frame clones and lacks some. The data show 95,000 to 110,000 clones, about 91% seen once. Sequencing was performed on peripheral blood. These receptors came from a human donor in a cohort sampled during active COVID-19.

The chain has TRBV19 and TRBJ1-4, with D hard to call. Trimming took 3 bases from V and 5 from J, leaving 10 bases between them. Germline V CDR1 and CDR2: LNHDA, SQIVND (reference sequence). The CDR3 is 14 residues long. The CDR3 spells CASSIHGVNEKLFF. CDR3 sequence (DNA): TGTGCCAGTAGTATCCATGGAGTAAATGAAAAACTGTTTTTT.

V gene TRBV5-4 combines with J gene TRBJ1-2; D not certain. V was cut by 5 bases and J by 4 bases, with 12 bases left in between. This CDR3 has 13 residues. Germline V gene data show CDR1 as SGHNT and CDR2 as YYREEE (reference sequence). CDR3 nucleotides: TGTGCCAGCAGTTTTCAGGACTCCTATGGCTACACCTTC. It codes for CASSFQDSYGYTF.

The CDR3 region is CAWRERGDTAYEQYF. CDR3 DNA sequence: TGTGCCTGGAGGGAAAGAGGGGACACCGCCTACGAGCAGTACTTC. V gene TRBV30 combines with J gene TRBJ2-7, with D perhaps TRBD1 (6 bases). V was shortened by 3 bases and J by 2 bases, with 17 bases between the two germline ends. CDR3 length: 15 amino acids. The germline V gene encodes CDR1 GTSNPN and CDR2 SVGIG (reference sequence). Drawing the rest from reference TRBV30 and TRBJ2-7, the complete variable domain is SQTIHQWPATLVQPVGSPLSLECTVEGTSNPNLYWYRQAAGRGLQLLFYSVGIGQISSEVPQNLSASRPQDRQFILSSKKLLLSDSGFYLCAWRERGDTAYEQYFGPGTRLTVT.

V and J are TRBV27 and TRBJ2-1, with 9 bases matching TRBD2. CDR3 size: 14 residues. The V and J ends lost 6 bases and 4 bases, in that order; junction bases with no gene match: 4. Per the germline V gene, CDR1 is MNHEY and CDR2 is SMNVEV (reference sequence). The CDR3 DNA follows: TGTGCCAGCAGCAGCGGGAGGCCGTACAATGAGCAGTTCTTC. Amino acid sequence: CASSSGRPYNEQFF.